The present T cell receptor beta chain was sequenced within a study of blood T cell repertoires in COVID-19 (dated by TCRdb to about 2020). For the wider study: The collaborator samples originated in the United States, Italy and Spain and spanned the acute and convalescent phases of COVID-19. The prospective study material was composed of cDNA or gDNA derived from T cells, B-cell-depleted T cells, or PBMCs. Deeply sampled blood TCRbeta repertoires from subjects exposed to, actively infected with, or recovered from COVID-19 were included in the dataset. The repertoires were made available in a free public database intended to serve as a resource for research on the immune response to SARS-CoV-2. Samples came from the ongoing ImmuneRACE study (first 160 participants) plus 1,254 subjects from 6 global collaborators. Nearly every sample came with metadata listing a de-identified subject ID, COVID-19 status, age in years and sex. Where HLA class I and class II types were available, the types were taken from metadata supplied by the sample provider, not from assay-based typing. What the study reported, not specific to this receptor: How much clinical and demographic metadata was included differed by source and by participant, and the metadata was provided uncurated.

Collaborating institutions collected whole blood in K2EDTA tubes following their own protocols. For TCRbeta analysis, collaborators shipped samples as frozen whole blood, isolated PBMCs, or DNA extracted from either of those sample types. Unmatched junction bases come to 13, with V trimmed by 7 bases and J by 6 bases. From cysteine to phenylalanine, the CDR3 is 16 amino acids long. Solely the CDR3 DNA is kept, with 48 bases framed from the first base. The germline V gene yields SGDLS for CDR1 and YYNGEE for CDR2. Notes on this clone: Its antigen is not yet known. No quality values exist for individual bases; no much larger clone is one base distant.

TCRbeta CDR3 regions were amplified from genomic DNA using the immunoSEQ Assay, a bias-controlled multiplex PCR. As for the original processing: The number of nucleated cells in each sample was estimated from the amplification of reference gene primers within the assay. Sequence reads were collapsed and filtered to measure the absolute abundance of every unique TCRbeta CDR3 rearrangement. For each sample, productive Simpson clonality was calculated as the square root of Simpson's diversity index over productive rearrangements. TCRdb carries this immuneACCESS record with in-frame sequences only. Its versions omit some clonotypes, under half of them owing to an unresolved V gene in the studies checked, with the rest unexplained. That table gives V, J and clone size, and the DNA gave D and trimming. In all, the sample holds 45,000 to 55,000 clones, and around 68% of those were seen once. Approximately 9% of the sample goes to the ten largest clones.

The receptor was isolated from a woman aged 70 to 79 with acute or convalescent COVID-19. Source material: peripheral blood. The rearrangement combines TRBV9 with TRBJ2-3; 11 central bases correspond to TRBD2. This receptor has the CDR3 CASSLGLAGGSDTQYF. The DNA sequence is as follows: TGTGCCAGCTCCCTGGGCCTAGCGGGAGGATCTGATACGCAGTATTTT.